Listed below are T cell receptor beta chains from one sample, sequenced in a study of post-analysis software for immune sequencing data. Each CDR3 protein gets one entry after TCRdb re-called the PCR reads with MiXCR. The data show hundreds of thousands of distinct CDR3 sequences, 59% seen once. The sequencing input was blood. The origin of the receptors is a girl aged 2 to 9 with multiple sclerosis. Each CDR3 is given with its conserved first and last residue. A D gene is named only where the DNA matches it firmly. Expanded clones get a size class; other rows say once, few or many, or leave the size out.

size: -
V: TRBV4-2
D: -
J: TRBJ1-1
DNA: TGTGCCAGCAGCCAAGAGGGACGGCAGAACACTGAAGCTTTCTTT
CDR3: CASSQEGRQNTEAFF

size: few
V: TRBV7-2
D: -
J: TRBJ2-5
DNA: TGTGCCAGCAGCTTAGCGTCCGGGTCCCAAGAGACCCAGTACTTC
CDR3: CASSLASGSQETQYF

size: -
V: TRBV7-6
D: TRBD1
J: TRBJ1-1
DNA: TGTGCCAGCAGCTTAGAGACAGGGACCACTGAAGCTTTCTTT
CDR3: CASSLETGTTEAFF

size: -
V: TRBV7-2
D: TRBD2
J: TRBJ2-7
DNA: TGTGCCAGCAGCTCGCAGACTAGCGGGGGCTACGAGCAGTACTTC
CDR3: CASSSQTSGGYEQYF

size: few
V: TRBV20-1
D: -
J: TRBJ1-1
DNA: TGCAGTGCTAGTTATCAGGGAGGGGGAAACACTGAAGCTTTCTTT
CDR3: CSASYQGGGNTEAFF

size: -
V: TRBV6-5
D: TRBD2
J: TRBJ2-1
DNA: TGTGCCAGCAGTTACTCGGGACTAGCGGGTTATGAGCAGTTCTTC
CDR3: CASSYSGLAGYEQFF

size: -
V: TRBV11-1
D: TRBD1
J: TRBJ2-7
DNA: TGTGCCAGCAGCAGGGACAGGGGGCGCTCGGACGAGCAGTACTTC
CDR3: CASSRDRGRSDEQYF

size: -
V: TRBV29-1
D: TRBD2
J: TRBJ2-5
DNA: TGCAGCGTTGAACCAGCCAGCGGGGGAACCCTTGTTAGGCAAGAGACCCAGTACTTC
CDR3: CSVEPASGGTLVRQETQYF

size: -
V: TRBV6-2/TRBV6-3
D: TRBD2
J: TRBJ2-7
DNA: TGTGCCAGCAGGCATCTACCAGCGGGGGGACACTACGAGCAGTACTTC
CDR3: CASRHLPAGGHYEQYF

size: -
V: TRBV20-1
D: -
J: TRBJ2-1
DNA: TGCAGTGCCTGGGGGGTGGTACATAAGCAGTTCTTC
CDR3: CSAWGVVHKQFF

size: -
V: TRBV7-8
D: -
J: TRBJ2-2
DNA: TGTGCCAGCGAAGGCATCTCGAACACCGGGGAGCTGTTTTTT
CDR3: CASEGISNTGELFF

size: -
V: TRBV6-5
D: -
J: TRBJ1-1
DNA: TGTGCCAGCAGCCTCAGGGGTTCGGGTACTGAAGCTTTCTTT
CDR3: CASSLRGSGTEAFF

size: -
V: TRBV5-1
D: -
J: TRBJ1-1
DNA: TGCGCCAGCAGCTTCGACAAAATGAACACTGAAGCTTTCTTT
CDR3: CASSFDKMNTEAFF

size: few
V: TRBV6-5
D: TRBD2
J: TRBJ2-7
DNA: TGTGCCAGCAGCTACGGGACTAGCTACGAGCAGTACTTC
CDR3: CASSYGTSYEQYF

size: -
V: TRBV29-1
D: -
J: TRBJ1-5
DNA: TGCAGCGTGGGGCAGGGAATGAATCAGCCCCAGCATTTT
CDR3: CSVGQGMNQPQHF

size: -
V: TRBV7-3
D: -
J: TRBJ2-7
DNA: TGTGCCAGCAGCCCCATGGGGGTCTACGAGCAGTACTTC
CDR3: CASSPMGVYEQYF

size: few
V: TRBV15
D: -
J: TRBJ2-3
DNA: TGTGCCACCAGCAGAGGTCTCAGTGACGCGGGCGTGTGGCAGTATTTT
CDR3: CATSRGLSDAGVWQYF

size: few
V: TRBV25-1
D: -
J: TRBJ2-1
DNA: TGTGCCAGCAGTTTGACGACCAATGAGCAGTTCTTC
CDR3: CASSLTTNEQFF

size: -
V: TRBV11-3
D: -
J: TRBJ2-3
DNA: TGTGCCAGCAGCTTAGATCCCCCCAGTCTCTACACAGATACGCAGTATTTT
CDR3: CASSLDPPSLYTDTQYF

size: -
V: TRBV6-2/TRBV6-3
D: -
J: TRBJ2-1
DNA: TGTGCCAGCAGTTATCGCGGGGGCCCATACAATGAGCAGTTCTTC
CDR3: CASSYRGGPYNEQFF

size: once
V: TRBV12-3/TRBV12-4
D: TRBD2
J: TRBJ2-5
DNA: TGTGCCAGCAGGAGCACTAGCGGGGGGGCAGGGGAGACCCAGTACTTC
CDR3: CASRSTSGGAGETQYF

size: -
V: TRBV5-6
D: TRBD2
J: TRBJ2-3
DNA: TGTGCCAGCACCCCTACTAGCGGGAGAACAGATACGCAGTATTTT
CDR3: CASTPTSGRTDTQYF

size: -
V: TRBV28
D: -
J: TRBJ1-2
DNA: TGTGCCACCAAAGTCCGGGACACCGTAGCGCTGAACTATGGCTACACCTTC
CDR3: CATKVRDTVALNYGYTF

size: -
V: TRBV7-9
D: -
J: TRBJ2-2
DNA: TGTGCCAGCTCGGCGGGGACCGGGGAGCTGTTTTTT
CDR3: CASSAGTGELFF

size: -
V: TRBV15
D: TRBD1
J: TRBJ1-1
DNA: TGTGCCACCAGCAGAGATCAGGGGGGTTGGGCAGCTTTCTTT
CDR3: CATSRDQGGWAAFF

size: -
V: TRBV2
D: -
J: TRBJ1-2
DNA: TGTGCCAGCAGTGACTTTGGCAAGCGGGGCTACACCTTC
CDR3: CASSDFGKRGYTF